The rows below give T cell receptor beta chains drawn from one sample of a study of cytomegalovirus exposure and HLA in healthy donors. The table came from immunoSEQ multiplex PCR; TCRdb's copy has only in-frame clones and leaves some out. The repertoire has about 170,000 clones, around 92% of them found once; the top ten carry 4% to 5%. The sequencing sample was made of PBMCs. The origin of the receptors is a man between 18 and 35 years old in good health and CMV-seropositive. Both conserved end residues are part of each CDR3. A D gene is named only where the DNA matches it firmly. Not all rows give a size; the values are once, few, many and, for expanded clones, a class.

v_gene: TRBV19
j_gene: TRBJ1-5
d_gene: -
abundance: -
CDR3nt: TGTGCCAGTAGTGATCAGGGGCCCAATCAGCCCCAGCATTTT
CDR3aa: CASSDQGPNQPQHF

v_gene: TRBV27
j_gene: TRBJ2-7
d_gene: -
abundance: -
CDR3nt: TGTGCCAGCAGTCCAACAGGGGGGGCCGTCCGCGAGCAGTACTTC
CDR3aa: CASSPTGGAVREQYF

v_gene: TRBV19
j_gene: TRBJ2-7
d_gene: -
abundance: -
CDR3nt: TGTGCCAGTAGTATGAAGCCCAGGTCCCACGAGCAGTACTTC
CDR3aa: CASSMKPRSHEQYF

v_gene: TRBV5-1
j_gene: TRBJ2-7
d_gene: TRBD1
abundance: -
CDR3nt: TGCGCCAGCAGCTGGGGACAGGGGGTGTCCTACGAGCAGTACTTC
CDR3aa: CASSWGQGVSYEQYF

v_gene: TRBV2
j_gene: TRBJ2-1
d_gene: -
abundance: -
CDR3nt: TGTGCCAGCAGTGTCACCGAGGGTGAGCAGTTCTTC
CDR3aa: CASSVTEGEQFF

v_gene: TRBV14
j_gene: TRBJ2-1
d_gene: -
abundance: -
CDR3nt: TGTGCCAGCAGCCAAGAAAGGGCTTCGGGACTGCCCTCCTACAATGAGCAGTTCTTC
CDR3aa: CASSQERASGLPSYNEQFF

v_gene: TRBV25-1
j_gene: TRBJ1-1
d_gene: TRBD1
abundance: -
CDR3nt: TGTGCCAGCAGCGATCACTCCGGGACAGAACCCAACACTGAAGCTTTCTTT
CDR3aa: CASSDHSGTEPNTEAFF

v_gene: TRBV27
j_gene: TRBJ2-1
d_gene: TRBD2
abundance: -
CDR3nt: TGTGCCAGCAGTTCTGGGACTAGCGGGAGGGCGGGGCAGTTCTTC
CDR3aa: CASSSGTSGRAGQFF

v_gene: TRBV27
j_gene: TRBJ1-1
d_gene: -
abundance: -
CDR3nt: TGTGCCAGCACCACTCACTCCCAAGCTGAAGCTTTCTTT
CDR3aa: CASTTHSQAEAFF

v_gene: TRBV11-2
j_gene: TRBJ2-7
d_gene: TRBD2
abundance: -
CDR3nt: TGTGCCAGCAAACCCTCTAGCGGGGGCTACGAGCAGTACTTC
CDR3aa: CASKPSSGGYEQYF

v_gene: TRBV5-1
j_gene: TRBJ2-1
d_gene: TRBD1
abundance: -
CDR3nt: TGCGCCAGCAGCCGGACAGGGGACTCCTACAATGAGCAGTTCTTC
CDR3aa: CASSRTGDSYNEQFF

v_gene: TRBV6-6
j_gene: TRBJ2-1
d_gene: TRBD2
abundance: -
CDR3nt: TGTGCCAGCAGTCTGGACAGCGGGAGTCTCAACAATGAGCAGTTCTTC
CDR3aa: CASSLDSGSLNNEQFF

v_gene: TRBV6-1
j_gene: TRBJ2-1
d_gene: -
abundance: once
CDR3nt: TGTGCCATCAGTGCCTCAGGTCCCCATGAGCAGTTCTTC
CDR3aa: CAISASGPHEQFF

v_gene: TRBV9
j_gene: TRBJ2-5
d_gene: -
abundance: -
CDR3nt: TGTGCCAGCAGCGTAGGCGGGTCTCAAGAGACCCAGTACTTC
CDR3aa: CASSVGGSQETQYF

v_gene: TRBV7-9
j_gene: TRBJ2-7
d_gene: -
abundance: -
CDR3nt: TGTGCCAGCAGCTTAGAGGGTGGCGGGGTTCAGTACTTC
CDR3aa: CASSLEGGGVQYF

v_gene: TRBV5-6
j_gene: TRBJ2-1
d_gene: TRBD2
abundance: -
CDR3nt: TGTGCCAGCAGCTTGGGGTGGACTAGCGGCACCCCTCCTTACAATGAGCAGTTCTTC
CDR3aa: CASSLGWTSGTPPYNEQFF

v_gene: TRBV5-4
j_gene: TRBJ1-1
d_gene: TRBD1
abundance: -
CDR3nt: TGTGCCAGCAGGCCCGGACAGGGAAGGTACGTTATGAACACTGAAGCTTTCTTT
CDR3aa: CASRPGQGRYVMNTEAFF

v_gene: TRBV11-1
j_gene: TRBJ1-3
d_gene: -
abundance: -
CDR3nt: TGTGCCAGCAGCCCCCGACAGAACTCTGGAAACACCATATATTTT
CDR3aa: CASSPRQNSGNTIYF

v_gene: TRBV5-6
j_gene: TRBJ2-3
d_gene: TRBD2
abundance: -
CDR3nt: TGTGCCAGCAGCCCCCCCCTAGCGGGAGGGGGTACGCAGTATTTT
CDR3aa: CASSPPLAGGGTQYF

v_gene: TRBV6-5
j_gene: TRBJ2-1
d_gene: -
abundance: -
CDR3nt: TGTGCCAGCAGTCTCCTTAGCGGTAATGAGCAGTTCTTC
CDR3aa: CASSLLSGNEQFF

v_gene: TRBV19
j_gene: TRBJ2-1
d_gene: TRBD2
abundance: once
CDR3nt: TGTGCCAGCTCCTTACTAAGCGGGAGACTTATCGATGAGCAGTTCTTC
CDR3aa: CASSLLSGRLIDEQFF

v_gene: TRBV6-5
j_gene: TRBJ1-1
d_gene: TRBD1
abundance: once
CDR3nt: TGTGCCAGCAGTCAGACAGGGGAGCGCATTGAAGCTTTCTTT
CDR3aa: CASSQTGERIEAFF

v_gene: TRBV5-1
j_gene: TRBJ2-7
d_gene: TRBD2
abundance: -
CDR3nt: TGCGCCAGCAGCCCTCTAGCGGGAGGGCCCTACGAGCAGTACTTC
CDR3aa: CASSPLAGGPYEQYF

v_gene: TRBV5-1
j_gene: TRBJ2-7
d_gene: TRBD1
abundance: -
CDR3nt: TGCGCCAGCAGCTTACGACAGGGGGGAGAGTACGAGCAGTACTTC
CDR3aa: CASSLRQGGEYEQYF

v_gene: TRBV21-1
j_gene: TRBJ2-2
d_gene: -
abundance: few
CDR3nt: TGTGCCAGCAGCAAACGGGACAGGGGAACGAACACCGGGGAGCTGTTTTTT
CDR3aa: CASSKRDRGTNTGELFF

v_gene: TRBV6-1
j_gene: TRBJ2-1
d_gene: TRBD1
abundance: -
CDR3nt: TGTGCCAGCAGTGAAGGTGGGACAGGTCTCCAGTTCTTC
CDR3aa: CASSEGGTGLQFF

v_gene: TRBV6-5
j_gene: TRBJ2-1
d_gene: TRBD2
abundance: -
CDR3nt: TGTGCCAGCAGTTTAGCGGGAGGGCCTTATGAGCAGTTCTTC
CDR3aa: CASSLAGGPYEQFF

v_gene: TRBV5-1
j_gene: TRBJ2-2
d_gene: TRBD1
abundance: -
CDR3nt: TGCGCCAGCAGCCCTGGACAGGGATTGAACACCGGGGAGCTGTTTTTT
CDR3aa: CASSPGQGLNTGELFF

v_gene: TRBV5-1
j_gene: TRBJ1-3
d_gene: TRBD1
abundance: -
CDR3nt: TGCGCCAGCAGCTTGGTCCCACAGGGACAGGGTTTTATCGGAAACACCATATATTTT
CDR3aa: CASSLVPQGQGFIGNTIYF

v_gene: TRBV19
j_gene: TRBJ2-7
d_gene: -
abundance: -
CDR3nt: TGTGCCAGTAGTAAGGAGGTATGGTGGACAGAGGGTGTAGCAGGGTTGGCGTACGAGCAGTACTTC
CDR3aa: CASSKEVWWTEGVAGLAYEQYF

v_gene: TRBV11-3
j_gene: TRBJ2-3
d_gene: TRBD1
abundance: -
CDR3nt: TGTGCCAGCAGCCGTTTTGGACAGGGCACAGATACGCAGTATTTT
CDR3aa: CASSRFGQGTDTQYF

v_gene: TRBV7-6
j_gene: TRBJ2-3
d_gene: TRBD2
abundance: -
CDR3nt: TGTGCCAGCAGCGCACTAGCGGGAGTAGGCACAGATACGCAGTATTTT
CDR3aa: CASSALAGVGTDTQYF

v_gene: TRBV11-2
j_gene: TRBJ1-1
d_gene: TRBD1
abundance: -
CDR3nt: TGTGCCAGCAGCTCTCCGGGACAGGGGGACGCTGAAGCTTTCTTT
CDR3aa: CASSSPGQGDAEAFF

v_gene: TRBV6-1
j_gene: TRBJ2-2
d_gene: TRBD1
abundance: -
CDR3nt: TGTGCCAGCCACAGGGGTACGAACACCGGGGAGCTGTTTTTT
CDR3aa: CASHRGTNTGELFF

v_gene: TRBV6-4
j_gene: TRBJ2-3
d_gene: -
abundance: -
CDR3nt: TGTGCCAGCAGCGAGGACTACACAGATACGCAGTATTTT
CDR3aa: CASSEDYTDTQYF

v_gene: TRBV10-3
j_gene: TRBJ1-1
d_gene: TRBD1
abundance: -
CDR3nt: TGTGCCATCAGCTCAGGGGGTCAGCGCACTGAAGCTTTCTTT
CDR3aa: CAISSGGQRTEAFF

v_gene: TRBV5-1
j_gene: TRBJ2-7
d_gene: -
abundance: -
CDR3nt: TGCGCCAGCAGCTTGGTTAGGGGGTCTTCGGCGGGAGCGCCCGAGCAGTACTTC
CDR3aa: CASSLVRGSSAGAPEQYF

v_gene: TRBV5-5
j_gene: TRBJ1-1
d_gene: TRBD1
abundance: -
CDR3nt: TGTGCCAGCAGTCGACAGGGGGTGAAGAACACTGAAGCTTTCTTT
CDR3aa: CASSRQGVKNTEAFF

v_gene: TRBV5-1
j_gene: TRBJ2-7
d_gene: -
abundance: -
CDR3nt: TGCGCCAGCAGCTTGGTTCCACAGGGTTCAGTGACCTACGAGCAGTACTTC
CDR3aa: CASSLVPQGSVTYEQYF

v_gene: TRBV30
j_gene: TRBJ1-2
d_gene: TRBD1
abundance: -
CDR3nt: TGTGCCTGGAGTGACAGGGGAGTACCCTCCAGGACCTTC
CDR3aa: CAWSDRGVPSRTF

v_gene: TRBV7-9
j_gene: TRBJ1-1
d_gene: -
abundance: -
CDR3nt: TGTGCCAGCAGCTTATACCGGGTCGGCACTGAAGCTTTCTTT
CDR3aa: CASSLYRVGTEAFF